This TCR beta chain derives from a study of follicular helper T cells after annual influenza vaccination. Produced via immunoSEQ multiplex PCR; TCRdb's table is partial and in-frame only. The sample carries approximately 15,000 clones, around 75% recorded once. Time point indicated: 2015-2016 season, pre-vaccination. Germline values: CDR1 SNHLY, CDR2 FYNNEI. The CDR3 runs to 16 residues. Trimming left V 2 bases short and J 4 bases short, with 15 bases between. The chain recombines TRBV2 with TRBJ2-1; D remains ambiguous. The clonotype originates from an adult who received the influenza vaccine. The sample consisted of CXCR5- memory CD4+ T cells sorted from blood, taken on the day of influenza vaccination. CDR3 sequence (DNA): TGTGCCAGCAGTGAATCAGGAGTGGGGATTTACAATGAGCAGTTCTTC. Translating it yields CASSESGVGIYNEQFF.